This entry describes one TCR beta chain. Its matching antigen is unknown. The V gene's germline CDR1 is SEHNR and CDR2 FQNEAQ (reference sequence). The CDR3 is 15 residues long. V was pared by 6 bases and J by 2 bases, with 8 bases of the junction left unmatched. Making use of molecular barcodes, quantitative 5'-RACE generated TCR beta libraries. TCRdb reprocessed the 5' RACE reads with MiXCR, giving one entry per CDR3 protein. This table holds just over 350,000 distinct CDR3 sequences, roughly 20% found once. The data stem from a study of CD8 T cells in ankylosing spondylitis. Study results and limitations: With a CD8+ phenotype, disease-linked clones were relatively rare in peripheral blood. Researchers reportedly found disease-linked clones significantly enriched in matched ankylosing spondylitis synovial fluid. Certain motif variants had earlier been reported in reactive arthritis synovial fluid and blood.

The source is a male donor with ankylosing spondylitis or in good health (not recorded which). The specimen sequenced was blood, either unsorted or a sorted T cell fraction (not recorded which). This sequence joins TRBV7-9 and TRBJ2-3; TRBD2 aligns across 7 bases. The CDR3 sequence is CASRVSGGSTDTQYF. The CDR3 DNA follows: TGTGCCAGCAGGGTGTCGGGGGGTTCCACAGATACGCAGTATTTT. The full variable domain, completed using reference TRBV7-9 and TRBJ2-3, is DTGVSQNPRHKITKRGQNVTFRCDPISEHNRLYWYRQTLGQGPEFLTYFQNEAQLEKSRLLSDRFSAERPKGSFSTLEIQRTEQGDSAMYLCASRVSGGSTDTQYFGPGTRLTVL.